Listed below are T cell receptor beta chains from one sample, sequenced in a study of cytomegalovirus exposure and HLA in healthy donors. Method: immunoSEQ multiplex PCR; TCRdb's copy keeps in-frame clones and lacks some. The sample includes more than 200,000 clones, about 83% of them seen just once. Material: PBMCs. All receptors come from a human donor in good health. Each CDR3 is given with its conserved first and last residue. A D gene is named only where the DNA matches it firmly. The size entry is marked missing in some rows and otherwise reads once, few, many or a size class.

clone_size,v_call,d_call,cdr3_length,j_call,cdr3_aa,cdr3_nt
-,TRBV11-1,TRBD2,17,TRBJ2-7,CASSPQTSTSGRYEQYF,TGTGCCAGCAGCCCGCAGACCTCGACTAGCGGGAGATACGAGCAGTACTTC
few,TRBV5-1,TRBD2,15,TRBJ2-1,CASSTGTSGNHEQFF,TGCGCCAGCAGTACCGGGACTAGCGGGAATCATGAGCAGTTCTTC
-,TRBV6-1,TRBD1,14,TRBJ2-7,CASSGQGQAYEQYF,TGTGCCAGCAGTGGACAGGGTCAAGCCTACGAGCAGTACTTC
-,TRBV6-5,TRBD1,14,TRBJ1-5,CASSDRGLYQPQHF,TGTGCCAGCAGCGACAGGGGGCTGTATCAGCCCCAGCATTTT
few,TRBV7-9,TRBD2,14,TRBJ2-3,CASSLSAGVDTQYF,TGTGCCAGCAGCTTATCGGCGGGAGTAGATACGCAGTATTTT
-,TRBV5-1,-,16,TRBJ2-3,CASSERPSAGTDTQYF,TGCGCCAGCAGCGAACGACCTAGCGCTGGCACAGATACGCAGTATTTT
-,TRBV7-8,-,14,TRBJ1-2,CASSLSVRGAGYTF,TGTGCCAGCAGCTTATCGGTCAGGGGTGCTGGCTACACCTTC
-,TRBV7-9,-,14,TRBJ1-4,CASSRPGGSEKLFF,TGTGCCAGCAGCCGCCCGGGCGGGTCTGAAAAACTGTTTTTT
-,TRBV2,TRBD1,15,TRBJ2-7,CASSSVPQGAYEQYF,TGTGCCAGCAGTTCTGTTCCACAGGGGGCCTACGAGCAGTACTTC
-,TRBV11-2,TRBD2,17,TRBJ2-7,CASSLGYASGPTYEQYF,TGTGCCAGCAGCTTAGGGTACGCTAGCGGACCGACCTACGAGCAGTACTTC
-,TRBV7-8,-,15,TRBJ1-3,CASSLSGDSGNTIYF,TGTGCCAGCAGCTTGTCCGGTGACTCTGGAAACACCATATATTTT
-,TRBV2,TRBD2,15,TRBJ2-1,CASRDTSGVYNEQFF,TGTGCCAGCAGGGACACTAGCGGAGTCTACAATGAGCAGTTCTTC
once,TRBV28,-,15,TRBJ1-2,CASSLYQGSDYGYTF,TGTGCCAGCAGTTTATATCAGGGATCGGACTATGGCTACACCTTC
once,TRBV9,-,14,TRBJ1-3,CASSASPSGDTIYF,TGTGCCAGCAGCGCCTCCCCGTCCGGGGACACCATATATTTT
-,TRBV5-1,TRBD1,18,TRBJ2-3,CASSLRPWDRTSTDTQYF,TGCGCCAGCAGCTTGCGGCCCTGGGACAGAACTAGCACAGATACGCAGTATTTT
-,TRBV7-3,TRBD2,15,TRBJ2-1,CASSSAGGVNNEQFF,TGTGCCAGCAGCTCAGCGGGAGGGGTCAACAATGAGCAGTTCTTC